This is a list of T cell receptor beta chains from one sample in a study of vaccination effects on CD4 cells after COVID-19. Their target antigens are unknown. Libraries were prepared by immunoSEQ multiplex PCR; TCRdb keeps only in-frame clonotypes and omits some of them. Of 45,000 to 70,000 clones in the sample, 76% are singletons; the top ten hold about 5%. The sequencing used CD4+ T cells from PBMCs cultured with HIV peptides, collected before COVID-19 vaccination. These receptors were obtained from a human donor who had a prior SARS-CoV-2 infection. The CDR3 runs from the conserved cysteine through the conserved F or W. Each record gives: D gene, CDR3 length, V gene, J gene, clone size, CDR3 DNA, CDR3 protein. D genes are given only for firm matches. The size field is filled for only some rows; it gives once, few, many or a size class.

d_gene: NA
len: 13
v_gene: TRBV2
j_gene: TRBJ1-5
abundance: NA
CDR3nt: TGTGCCAGCAGGGTCGATAGCAATCAGCCCCAGCATTTT
CDR3aa: CASRVDSNQPQHF

d_gene: NA
len: 15
v_gene: TRBV19
j_gene: TRBJ2-3
abundance: NA
CDR3nt: TGTGCCAGTAGTGCTCCGGGACGGATCACAGATACGCAGTATTTT
CDR3aa: CASSAPGRITDTQYF

d_gene: NA
len: 14
v_gene: TRBV18
j_gene: TRBJ1-2
abundance: NA
CDR3nt: TGTGCCAGCTCACCGGTTGGGCGCAACTATGGCTACACCTTC
CDR3aa: CASSPVGRNYGYTF

d_gene: NA
len: 15
v_gene: TRBV6-2/TRBV6-3
j_gene: TRBJ1-2
abundance: once
CDR3nt: TGTGCCAGCAGTTACTCGATACCAGGGGTTGGCGGCTACACCTTC
CDR3aa: CASSYSIPGVGGYTF

d_gene: NA
len: 13
v_gene: TRBV7-2
j_gene: TRBJ1-5
abundance: once
CDR3nt: TGTGCCAGCAGCATCACTCGCAATCAGCCCCAGCATTTT
CDR3aa: CASSITRNQPQHF

d_gene: NA
len: 15
v_gene: TRBV5-4
j_gene: TRBJ2-2
abundance: NA
CDR3nt: TGTGCCAGCAGCACGGGCCTGGTAGGCACCGGGGAGCTGTTTTTT
CDR3aa: CASSTGLVGTGELFF

d_gene: TRBD1
len: 14
v_gene: TRBV5-4
j_gene: TRBJ1-6
abundance: NA
CDR3nt: TGTGCCAGCAGCGGCGGACAGGGGAATTCACCCCTCCACTTT
CDR3aa: CASSGGQGNSPLHF

d_gene: NA
len: 16
v_gene: TRBV5-6
j_gene: TRBJ1-3
abundance: NA
CDR3nt: TGTGCCAGCGGCCGGGCGACAGGCAGCTCTGGAAACACCATATATTTT
CDR3aa: CASGRATGSSGNTIYF

d_gene: NA
len: 18
v_gene: TRBV24-1
j_gene: TRBJ2-2
abundance: NA
CDR3nt: TGTGCCACCAGTGATTTTGAGGGAAGGAGCGGCGGGGCCGGGGAGCTGTTTTTT
CDR3aa: CATSDFEGRSGGAGELFF

d_gene: NA
len: 14
v_gene: TRBV18
j_gene: TRBJ2-5
abundance: NA
CDR3nt: TGTGCCAGCTCGTCGGGTTGGAGCCAAGAGACCCAGTACTTC
CDR3aa: CASSSGWSQETQYF

d_gene: NA
len: 13
v_gene: TRBV5-1
j_gene: TRBJ1-2
abundance: NA
CDR3nt: TGCGCCAGCAGCTGGGACACAGGATCTGGCTACACCTTC
CDR3aa: CASSWDTGSGYTF

d_gene: TRBD1
len: 16
v_gene: TRBV5-5
j_gene: TRBJ2-5
abundance: NA
CDR3nt: TGTGCCAGCAGCCTGTACGGGACAGGGTTATCAGAGACCCAGTACTTC
CDR3aa: CASSLYGTGLSETQYF

d_gene: NA
len: 13
v_gene: TRBV5-4
j_gene: TRBJ1-2
abundance: NA
CDR3nt: TGTGCCAGCAGCTTGTACCTCGCAGGCGGCTACACCTTC
CDR3aa: CASSLYLAGGYTF

d_gene: NA
len: 11
v_gene: TRBV7-2
j_gene: TRBJ2-3
abundance: NA
CDR3nt: TGTGCCAGCAGCGCGTCAGATACGCAGTATTTT
CDR3aa: CASSASDTQYF

d_gene: NA
len: 15
v_gene: TRBV2
j_gene: TRBJ1-4
abundance: NA
CDR3nt: TGTGCCAGCAGTGAGCAGAGTTTCCCTAATGAAAAACTGTTTTTT
CDR3aa: CASSEQSFPNEKLFF

d_gene: NA
len: 11
v_gene: TRBV5-1
j_gene: TRBJ2-5
abundance: NA
CDR3nt: TGCGCCAGCAGCTTTGGGGCGATTCCGTACTTC
CDR3aa: CASSFGAIPYF

d_gene: NA
len: 15
v_gene: TRBV7-2
j_gene: TRBJ2-1
abundance: few
CDR3nt: TGTGCCAGCAGCTTATTCGTAGGGTCCTACAATGAGCAGTTCTTC
CDR3aa: CASSLFVGSYNEQFF

d_gene: TRBD2
len: 14
v_gene: TRBV6-6
j_gene: TRBJ2-2
abundance: NA
CDR3nt: TGTGCCAGCAAGTCGGGAGGGAACACCGGGGAGCTGTTTTTT
CDR3aa: CASKSGGNTGELFF

d_gene: TRBD2
len: 16
v_gene: TRBV5-6
j_gene: TRBJ2-3
abundance: NA
CDR3nt: TGTGCCAGCAGCTTGGTGCCAGCGGGAGCTGCAGATACGCAGTATTTT
CDR3aa: CASSLVPAGAADTQYF

d_gene: NA
len: 13
v_gene: TRBV6-5
j_gene: TRBJ2-7
abundance: NA
CDR3nt: TGTGCCAGCAGTTACTCCTGGGGCTACGAGCAGTACTTC
CDR3aa: CASSYSWGYEQYF

d_gene: NA
len: 15
v_gene: TRBV25-1
j_gene: TRBJ1-6
abundance: NA
CDR3nt: TGTGCCAGCAGTGAATCTGGGTTCACTAATTCACCCCTCCACTTT
CDR3aa: CASSESGFTNSPLHF

d_gene: NA
len: 14
v_gene: TRBV2
j_gene: TRBJ2-3
abundance: NA
CDR3nt: TGTGCTACCCCGCCCCACCCAAGCACAGATACGCAGTATTTT
CDR3aa: CATPPHPSTDTQYF

d_gene: NA
len: 16
v_gene: TRBV30
j_gene: TRBJ1-2
abundance: once
CDR3nt: TGTGCCTGGAGTAGGAGGGACCCGGTCACCCCTAGTGGCTACACCTTC
CDR3aa: CAWSRRDPVTPSGYTF

d_gene: TRBD2
len: 15
v_gene: TRBV5-4
j_gene: TRBJ2-3
abundance: NA
CDR3nt: TGTGCCAGCAGCGGGGGACTAGCCGGCCTGGATACGCAGTATTTT
CDR3aa: CASSGGLAGLDTQYF

d_gene: NA
len: 14
v_gene: TRBV7-9
j_gene: TRBJ1-3
abundance: NA
CDR3nt: TGTGCCAGCAGCTTAGGGATCGCTGGAAACACCATATATTTT
CDR3aa: CASSLGIAGNTIYF

d_gene: NA
len: 14
v_gene: TRBV6-2/TRBV6-3
j_gene: TRBJ1-1
abundance: NA
CDR3nt: TGTGCCAGCAGCGATCCTTCGGGGAACACTGAAGCTTTCTTT
CDR3aa: CASSDPSGNTEAFF

d_gene: TRBD2
len: 18
v_gene: TRBV4-2
j_gene: TRBJ2-1
abundance: once
CDR3nt: TGTGCCAGCAGCCAAGATGGCGCTAGCGGGGGATCCTACAATGAGCAGTTCTTC
CDR3aa: CASSQDGASGGSYNEQFF

d_gene: NA
len: 13
v_gene: TRBV15
j_gene: TRBJ2-1
abundance: NA
CDR3nt: TGTGCCACCAGCAAGGATGAGTACAATGAGCAGTTCTTC
CDR3aa: CATSKDEYNEQFF

d_gene: NA
len: 15
v_gene: TRBV15
j_gene: TRBJ2-3
abundance: NA
CDR3nt: TGTGCCACCAGCAGAGATTTACTGGGGGCAGATACGCAGTATTTT
CDR3aa: CATSRDLLGADTQYF